This TCR beta chain was captured by sequencing in a study of human T cells and chemical hapten exposure (dated by TCRdb to about 2021). About the investigation overall: Libraries were pooled for sequencing, and variation in per-sample TCR yields was attributed mainly to small differences in library volumes within the pool. Peripheral blood TCR repertoire changes were tracked in vivo in alopecia patients during primary and secondary sensitization to the hapten diphenylcyclopropenone (DPC). Each blood RNA sample was used to sequence both TCR alpha and TCR beta chains. Study-level results and caveats: DPC sensitization did not change the number of TCRs with a frequency above 1 in 1000, and there was no evidence of changes in global repertoire structure. Repeated subsampling changed both the strength of the expansion versus patch-test correlation and the threshold at which the correlation became significant.

The library was produced with 5' RACE. Sequencing was carried out with an Illumina MiSeq. During library preparation, unique molecular identifiers were attached to individual cDNA molecules so that TCRs could be counted quantitatively and reproducibly. From the authors' description of their analysis: Samples had a median of about 96,000 TCRs, with a range from about 23,224 to 750,000. V, J and CDR3 annotation of the TCR reads was carried out using the Decombinator software suite. Every sample was subsampled to the same number of TCRs (28,000) for the PS versus PT1 abundance plots. TCRs were defined as expanded if absent before sensitization and observed at least eight times at the 2-week time point. TCRdb reprocessed the public reads (quality trimming at Q25 with fastp, clone calling with MiXCR) and kept in-frame beta chains. Identical CDR3 protein sequences are pooled into one entry, listed with their most common genes and DNA. These V and J calls originate from TCRdb's pipeline instead of the authors' own analysis. The sample records tens of thousands of distinct CDR3 sequences, about 7.7% of which are singletons. The ten largest clonotypes hold around 2% of the sample.

Total RNA was extracted from unfractionated whole blood collected in Tempus Blood RNA tubes. As TCR sequencing controls, four or five healthy volunteers were used, with blood taken at day 0, 2 weeks and 6 weeks. A remark on this clonotype: Its recognized antigen is unknown. Base-call qualities are not available, and no considerably larger clone is one nucleotide away.

The CDR3 starts with the cysteine, ends with the phenylalanine, and has 16 residues. Kept here is only the CDR3 DNA, which spans 48 bases and is read in frame from base 1. Based on the germline V gene, the CDR1 and CDR2 sequences are SGHRS and YFSETQ. Trimming leaves V shorter by 5 bases and J shorter by 0 bases, with the junction holding 2 bases beyond the gene matches. The receptor was derived from a male donor in good health. The rearranged segments are TRBV5-1 and TRBJ2-1, with 13 middle bases fitting TRBD2. The CDR3 amino acid sequence is: CASRGLAGPSYNEQFF. The nucleotide sequence is TGCGCCAGCAGGGGACTAGCGGGGCCCTCCTACAATGAGCAGTTCTTC.